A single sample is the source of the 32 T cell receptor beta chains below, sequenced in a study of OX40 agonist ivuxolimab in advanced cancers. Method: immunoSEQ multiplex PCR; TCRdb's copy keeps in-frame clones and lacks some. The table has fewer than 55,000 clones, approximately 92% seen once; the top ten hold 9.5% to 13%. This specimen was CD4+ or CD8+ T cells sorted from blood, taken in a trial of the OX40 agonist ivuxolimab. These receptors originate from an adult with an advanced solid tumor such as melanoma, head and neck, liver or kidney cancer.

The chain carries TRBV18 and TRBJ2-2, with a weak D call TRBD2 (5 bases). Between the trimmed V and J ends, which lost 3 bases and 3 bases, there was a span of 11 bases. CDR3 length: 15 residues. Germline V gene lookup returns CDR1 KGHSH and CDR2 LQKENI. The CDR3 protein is CASSPRQEDTGELFF. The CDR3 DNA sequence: TGTGCCAGCTCACCGCGGCAGGAGGACACCGGGGAGCTGTTTTTT.

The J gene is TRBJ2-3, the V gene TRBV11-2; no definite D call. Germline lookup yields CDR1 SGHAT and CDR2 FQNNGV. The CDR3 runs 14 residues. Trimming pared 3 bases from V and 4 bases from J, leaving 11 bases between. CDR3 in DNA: TGTGCCAGCAGCTTGGGTCGTTACGCAGATACGCAGTATTTT. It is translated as CASSLGRYADTQYF.

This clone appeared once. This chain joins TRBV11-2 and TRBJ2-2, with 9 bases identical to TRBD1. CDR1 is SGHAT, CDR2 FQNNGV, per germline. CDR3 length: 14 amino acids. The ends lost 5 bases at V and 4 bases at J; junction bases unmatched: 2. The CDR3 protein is CASSEDRGTGELFF. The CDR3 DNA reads TGTGCCAGCAGCGAGGACAGGGGCACCGGGGAGCTGTTTTTT. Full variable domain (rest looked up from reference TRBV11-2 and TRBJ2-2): EAGVAQSPRYKIIEKRQSVAFWCNPISGHATLYWYQQILGQGPKLLIQFQNNGVVDDSQLPKDRFSAERLKGVDSTLKIQPAKLEDSAVYLCASSEDRGTGELFFGEGSRLTVL.

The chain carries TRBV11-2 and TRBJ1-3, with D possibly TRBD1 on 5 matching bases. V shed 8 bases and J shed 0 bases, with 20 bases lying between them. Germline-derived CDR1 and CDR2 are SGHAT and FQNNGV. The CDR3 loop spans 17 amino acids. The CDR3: CASRLPGTRTSGNTIYF. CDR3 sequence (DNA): TGTGCCAGCCGGCTTCCGGGGACTCGGACCTCTGGAAACACCATATATTTT. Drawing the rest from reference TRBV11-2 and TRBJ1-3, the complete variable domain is EAGVAQSPRYKIIEKRQSVAFWCNPISGHATLYWYQQILGQGPKLLIQFQNNGVVDDSQLPKDRFSAERLKGVDSTLKIQPAKLEDSAVYLCASRLPGTRTSGNTIYFGEGSWLTVV.

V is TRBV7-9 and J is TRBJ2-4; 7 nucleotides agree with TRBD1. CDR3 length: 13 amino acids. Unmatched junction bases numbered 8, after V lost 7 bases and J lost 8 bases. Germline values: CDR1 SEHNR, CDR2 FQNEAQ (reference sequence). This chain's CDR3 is CASTRPQGDIQYF. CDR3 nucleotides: TGTGCCAGCACCCGTCCCCAGGGGGACATTCAGTACTTC.

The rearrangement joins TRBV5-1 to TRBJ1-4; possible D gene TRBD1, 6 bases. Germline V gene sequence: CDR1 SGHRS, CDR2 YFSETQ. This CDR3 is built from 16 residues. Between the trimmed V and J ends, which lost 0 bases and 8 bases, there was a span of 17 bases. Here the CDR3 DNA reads TGCGCCAGCAGCTTGGGCACCGGGACAATAGGAGAAAAACTGTTTTTT. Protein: CASSLGTGTIGEKLFF.

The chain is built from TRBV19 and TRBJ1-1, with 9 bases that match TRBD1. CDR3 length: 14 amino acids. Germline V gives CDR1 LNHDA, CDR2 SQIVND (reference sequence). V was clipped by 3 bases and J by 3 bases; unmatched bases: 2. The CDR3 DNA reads TGTGCCAGTAGTATCTGGACAGGGGACACTGAAGCTTTCTTT. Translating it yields CASSIWTGDTEAFF. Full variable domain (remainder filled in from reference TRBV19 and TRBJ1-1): DGGITQSPKYLFRKEGQNVTLSCEQNLNHDAMYWYRQDPGQGLRLIYYSQIVNDFQKGDIAEGYSVSREKKESFPLTVTSAQKNPTAFYLCASSIWTGDTEAFFGQGTRLTVV.

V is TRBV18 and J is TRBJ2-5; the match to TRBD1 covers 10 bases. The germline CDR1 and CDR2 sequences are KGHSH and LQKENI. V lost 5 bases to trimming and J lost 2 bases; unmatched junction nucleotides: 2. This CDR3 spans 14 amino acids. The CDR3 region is CASSKDRGQETQYF. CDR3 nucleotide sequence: TGTGCCAGCTCAAAGGACAGGGGGCAAGAGACCCAGTACTTC. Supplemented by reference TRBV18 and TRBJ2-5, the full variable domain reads NAGVMQNPRHLVRRRGQEARLRCSPMKGHSHVYWYRQLPEEGLKFMVYLQKENIIDESGMPKERFSAEFPKEGPSILRIQQVVRGDSAAYFCASSKDRGQETQYFGPGTRLLVL.

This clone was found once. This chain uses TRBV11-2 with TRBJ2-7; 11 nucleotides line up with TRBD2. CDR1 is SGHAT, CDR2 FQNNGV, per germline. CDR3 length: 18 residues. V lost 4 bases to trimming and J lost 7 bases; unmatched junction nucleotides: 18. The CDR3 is CASSSGRRASGRLVEQYF. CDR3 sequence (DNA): TGTGCCAGCAGCTCGGGGAGGAGGGCTAGCGGGAGGCTGGTTGAGCAGTACTTC.

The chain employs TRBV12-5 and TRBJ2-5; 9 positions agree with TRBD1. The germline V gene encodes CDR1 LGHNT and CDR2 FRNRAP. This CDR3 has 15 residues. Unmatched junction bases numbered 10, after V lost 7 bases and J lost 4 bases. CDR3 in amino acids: CASADGQGLGETQYF. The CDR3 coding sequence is TGTGCTAGTGCCGACGGACAGGGGCTCGGAGAGACCCAGTACTTC.

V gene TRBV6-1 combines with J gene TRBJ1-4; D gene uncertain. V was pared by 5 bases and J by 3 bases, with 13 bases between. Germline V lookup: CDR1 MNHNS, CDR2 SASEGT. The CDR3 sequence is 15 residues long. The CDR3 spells CASSSGERANEKLFF. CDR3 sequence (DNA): TGTGCCAGCAGTTCTGGGGAGAGGGCTAATGAAAAACTGTTTTTT.

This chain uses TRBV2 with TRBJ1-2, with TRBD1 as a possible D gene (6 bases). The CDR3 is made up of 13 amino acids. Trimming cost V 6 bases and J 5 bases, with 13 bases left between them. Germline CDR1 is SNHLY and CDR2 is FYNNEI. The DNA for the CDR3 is TGTGCCAGCAGGGACAGCTACTGGTATGGCTACACCTTC. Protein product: CASRDSYWYGYTF.

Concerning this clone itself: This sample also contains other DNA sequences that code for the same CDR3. The DNA for the CDR3 is TGTGCCAGCAGTGAGGCAGGGGGTGCTCAGCCCCAGCATTTT. Its protein is CASSEAGGAQPQHF. The rearrangement joins TRBV6-1 to TRBJ1-5; 7 nucleotides line up with TRBD1. This CDR3 is 14 amino acids long. Germline V lookup: CDR1 MNHNS, CDR2 SASEGT. Trimming cost V 3 bases and J 6 bases; bases outside gene matches: 5.

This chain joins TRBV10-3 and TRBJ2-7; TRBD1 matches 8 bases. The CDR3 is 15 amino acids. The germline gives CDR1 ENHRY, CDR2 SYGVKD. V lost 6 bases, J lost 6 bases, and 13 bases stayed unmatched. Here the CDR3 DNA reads TGTGCCATCAGCGACTCTTCCGGACAGGGCGGCGAGCAGTACTTC. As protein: CAISDSSGQGGEQYF.

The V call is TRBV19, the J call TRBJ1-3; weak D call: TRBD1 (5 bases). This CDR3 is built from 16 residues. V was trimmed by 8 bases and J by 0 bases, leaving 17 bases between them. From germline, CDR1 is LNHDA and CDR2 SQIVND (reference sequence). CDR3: CASGELRQSSGNTIYF. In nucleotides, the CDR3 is TGTGCCAGTGGCGAACTCAGACAGAGCTCTGGAAACACCATATATTTT.

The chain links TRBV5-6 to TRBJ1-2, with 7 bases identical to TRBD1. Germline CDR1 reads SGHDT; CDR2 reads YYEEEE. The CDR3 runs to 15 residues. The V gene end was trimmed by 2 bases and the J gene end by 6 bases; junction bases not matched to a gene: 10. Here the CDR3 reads CASSFGRQGLDGYTF. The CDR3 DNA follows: TGTGCCAGCAGCTTTGGGAGACAGGGCCTGGATGGCTACACCTTC.

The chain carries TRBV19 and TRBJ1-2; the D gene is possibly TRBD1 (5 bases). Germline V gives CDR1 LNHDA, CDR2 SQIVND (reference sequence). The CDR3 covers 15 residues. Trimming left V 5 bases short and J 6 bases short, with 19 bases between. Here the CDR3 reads CASSGREGQLDGYTF. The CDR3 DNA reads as TGTGCCAGTAGTGGTCGGGAGGGGCAGCTAGATGGCTACACCTTC.

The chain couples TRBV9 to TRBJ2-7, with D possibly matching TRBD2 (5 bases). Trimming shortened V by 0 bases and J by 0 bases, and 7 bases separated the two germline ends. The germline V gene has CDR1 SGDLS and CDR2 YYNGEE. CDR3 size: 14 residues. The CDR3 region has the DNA TGTGCCAGCAGCGTAGGTGGGAGCTCCTACGAGCAGTACTTC. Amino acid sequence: CASSVGGSSYEQYF.

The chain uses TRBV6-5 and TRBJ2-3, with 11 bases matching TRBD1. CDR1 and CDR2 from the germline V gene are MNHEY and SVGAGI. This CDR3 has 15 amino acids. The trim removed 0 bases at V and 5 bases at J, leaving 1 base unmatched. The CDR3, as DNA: TGTGCCAGCAGTTACTCGGACAGGGGGCGAGATACGCAGTATTTT. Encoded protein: CASSYSDRGRDTQYF.

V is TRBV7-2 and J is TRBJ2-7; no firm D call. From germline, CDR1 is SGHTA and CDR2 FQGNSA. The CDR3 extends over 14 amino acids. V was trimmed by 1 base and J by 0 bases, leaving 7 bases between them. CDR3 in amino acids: CASSLVQRSYEQYF. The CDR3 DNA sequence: TGTGCCAGCAGCTTAGTACAGCGCTCCTACGAGCAGTACTTC.

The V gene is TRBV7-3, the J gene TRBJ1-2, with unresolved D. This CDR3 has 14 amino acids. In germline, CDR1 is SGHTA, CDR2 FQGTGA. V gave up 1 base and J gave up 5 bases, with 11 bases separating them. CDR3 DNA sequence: TGTGCCAGCAGCTTAATAGGTCAGGCATATGGCTACACCTTC. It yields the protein CASSLIGQAYGYTF.

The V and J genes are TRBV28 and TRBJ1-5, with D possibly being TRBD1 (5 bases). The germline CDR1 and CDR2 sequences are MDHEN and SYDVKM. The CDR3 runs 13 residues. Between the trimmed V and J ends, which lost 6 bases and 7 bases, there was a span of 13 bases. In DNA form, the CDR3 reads TGTGCCAGCAGAAGGGAGGGGAGGCAGCCCCAGCATTTT. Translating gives CASRREGRQPQHF.

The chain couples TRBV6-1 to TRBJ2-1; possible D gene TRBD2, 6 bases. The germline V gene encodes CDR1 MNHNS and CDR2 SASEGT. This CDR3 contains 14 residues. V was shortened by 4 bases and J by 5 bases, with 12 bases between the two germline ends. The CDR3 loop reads CASSVSGLDNEQFF. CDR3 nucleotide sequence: TGTGCCAGCAGTGTCTCGGGACTGGACAATGAGCAGTTCTTC.

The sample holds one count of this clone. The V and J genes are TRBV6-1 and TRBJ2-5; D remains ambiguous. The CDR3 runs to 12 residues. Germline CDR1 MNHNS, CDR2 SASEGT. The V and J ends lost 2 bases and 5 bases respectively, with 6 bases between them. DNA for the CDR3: TGTGCCAGCAGTGAAAACCGGGAGACCCAGTACTTC. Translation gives CASSENRETQYF.

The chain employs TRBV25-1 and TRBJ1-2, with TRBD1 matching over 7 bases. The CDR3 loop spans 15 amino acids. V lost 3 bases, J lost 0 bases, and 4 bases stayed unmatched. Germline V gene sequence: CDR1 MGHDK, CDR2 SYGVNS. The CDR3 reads CASSEGDRSNYGYTF. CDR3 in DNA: TGTGCCAGCAGTGAGGGGGACAGATCTAACTATGGCTACACCTTC.

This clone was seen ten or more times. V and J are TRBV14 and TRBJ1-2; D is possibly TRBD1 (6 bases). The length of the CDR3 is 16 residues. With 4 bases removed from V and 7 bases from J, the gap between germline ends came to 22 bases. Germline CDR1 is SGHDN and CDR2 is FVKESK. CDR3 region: CASSLSRDWGRSGYTF. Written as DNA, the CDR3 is TGTGCCAGCAGCCTATCCCGGGATTGGGGGCGCAGTGGCTACACCTTC.

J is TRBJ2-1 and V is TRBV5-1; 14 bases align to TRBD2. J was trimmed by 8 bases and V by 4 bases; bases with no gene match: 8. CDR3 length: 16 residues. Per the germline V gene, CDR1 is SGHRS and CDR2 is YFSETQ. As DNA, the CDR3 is TGCGCCAGCAGCACCGGGACTAGCGGGGGAAGGCATGAGCAGTTCTTC. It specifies CASSTGTSGGRHEQFF.

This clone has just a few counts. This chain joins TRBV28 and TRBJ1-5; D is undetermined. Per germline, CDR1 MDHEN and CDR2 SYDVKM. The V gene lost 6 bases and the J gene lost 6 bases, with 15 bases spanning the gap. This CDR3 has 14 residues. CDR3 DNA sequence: TGTGCCAGCAGCGGGGTCGGCCCGTCTCAGCCCCAGCATTTT. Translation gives CASSGVGPSQPQHF.

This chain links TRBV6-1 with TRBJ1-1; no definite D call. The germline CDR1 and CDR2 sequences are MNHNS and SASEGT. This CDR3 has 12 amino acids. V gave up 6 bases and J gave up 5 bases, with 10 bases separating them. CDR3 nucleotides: TGTGCCAGCAGGGAGGGTTGGACTGAAGCTTTCTTT. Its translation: CASREGWTEAFF.

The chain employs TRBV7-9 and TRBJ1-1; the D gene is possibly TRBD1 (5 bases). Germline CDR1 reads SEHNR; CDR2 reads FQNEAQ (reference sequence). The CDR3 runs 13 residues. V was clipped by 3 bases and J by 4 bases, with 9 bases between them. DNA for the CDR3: TGTGCCAGCAGCTTGGAGGGGATCACTGAAGCTTTCTTT. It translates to CASSLEGITEAFF.

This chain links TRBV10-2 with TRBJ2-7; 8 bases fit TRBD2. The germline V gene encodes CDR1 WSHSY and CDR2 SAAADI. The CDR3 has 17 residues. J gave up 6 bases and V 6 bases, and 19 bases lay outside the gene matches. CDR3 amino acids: CASSDPGLVGRGGEQYF. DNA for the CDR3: TGCGCCAGCAGCGATCCGGGACTAGTGGGCCGAGGAGGCGAGCAGTACTTC.

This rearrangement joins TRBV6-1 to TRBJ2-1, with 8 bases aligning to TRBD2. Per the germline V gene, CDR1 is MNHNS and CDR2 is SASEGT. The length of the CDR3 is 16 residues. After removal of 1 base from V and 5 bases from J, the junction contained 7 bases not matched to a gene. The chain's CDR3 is CASSEVLTGGDNEQFF. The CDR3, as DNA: TGTGCCAGCAGTGAAGTGTTGACCGGGGGGGACAATGAGCAGTTCTTC.